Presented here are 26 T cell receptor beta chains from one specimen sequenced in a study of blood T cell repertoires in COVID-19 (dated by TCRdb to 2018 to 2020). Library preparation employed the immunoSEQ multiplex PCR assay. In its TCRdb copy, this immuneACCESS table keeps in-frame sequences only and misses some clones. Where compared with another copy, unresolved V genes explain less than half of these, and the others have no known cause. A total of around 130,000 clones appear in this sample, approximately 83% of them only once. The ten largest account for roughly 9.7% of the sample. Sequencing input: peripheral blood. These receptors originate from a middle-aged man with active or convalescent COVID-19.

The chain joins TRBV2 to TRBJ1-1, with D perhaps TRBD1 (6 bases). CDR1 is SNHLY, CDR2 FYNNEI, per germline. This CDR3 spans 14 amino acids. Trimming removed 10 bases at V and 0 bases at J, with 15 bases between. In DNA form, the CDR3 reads TGTGCCACCCGGACAGATCCGGTGAACACTGAAGCTTTCTTT. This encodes CATRTDPVNTEAFF.

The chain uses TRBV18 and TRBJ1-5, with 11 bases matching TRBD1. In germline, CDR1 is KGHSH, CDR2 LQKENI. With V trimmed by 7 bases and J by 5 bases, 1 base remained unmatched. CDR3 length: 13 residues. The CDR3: CASLGQGDQPQHF. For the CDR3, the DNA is TGTGCCAGCTTGGGACAGGGGGATCAGCCCCAGCATTTT.

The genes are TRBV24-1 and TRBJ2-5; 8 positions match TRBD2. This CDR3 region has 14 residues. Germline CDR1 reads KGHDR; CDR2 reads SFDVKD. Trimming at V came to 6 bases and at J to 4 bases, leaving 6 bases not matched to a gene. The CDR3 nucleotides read TGTGCCACCAGTAGCGGGGGAAGGGGAGAGACCCAGTACTTC. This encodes CATSSGGRGETQYF.

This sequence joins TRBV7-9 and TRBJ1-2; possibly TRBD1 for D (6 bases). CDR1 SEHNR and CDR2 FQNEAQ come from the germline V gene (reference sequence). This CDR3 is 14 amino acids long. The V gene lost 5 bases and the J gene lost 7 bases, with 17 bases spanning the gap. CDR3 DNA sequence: TGTGCCAGCAGCATCTCCGACAGGAAGGGTGGCTACACCTTC. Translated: CASSISDRKGGYTF. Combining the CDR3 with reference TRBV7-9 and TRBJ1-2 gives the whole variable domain DTGVSQNPRHKITKRGQNVTFRCDPISEHNRLYWYRQTLGQGPEFLTYFQNEAQLEKSRLLSDRFSAERPKGSFSTLEIQRTEQGDSAMYLCASSISDRKGGYTFGSGTRLTVV.

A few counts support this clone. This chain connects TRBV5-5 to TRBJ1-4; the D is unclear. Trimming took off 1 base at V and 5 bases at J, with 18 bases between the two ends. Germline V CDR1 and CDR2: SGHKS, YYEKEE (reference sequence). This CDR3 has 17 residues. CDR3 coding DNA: TGTGCCAGCAGCTTGAATTCCGGGGATATAGGCAATGAAAAACTGTTTTTT. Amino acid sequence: CASSLNSGDIGNEKLFF.

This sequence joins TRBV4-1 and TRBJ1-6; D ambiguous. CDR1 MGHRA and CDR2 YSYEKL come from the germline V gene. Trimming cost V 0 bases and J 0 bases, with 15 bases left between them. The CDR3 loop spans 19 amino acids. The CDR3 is CASSQDHSSGYSYNSPLHF. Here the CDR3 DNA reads TGCGCCAGCAGCCAAGATCATTCCTCGGGGTACTCCTATAATTCACCCCTCCACTTT.

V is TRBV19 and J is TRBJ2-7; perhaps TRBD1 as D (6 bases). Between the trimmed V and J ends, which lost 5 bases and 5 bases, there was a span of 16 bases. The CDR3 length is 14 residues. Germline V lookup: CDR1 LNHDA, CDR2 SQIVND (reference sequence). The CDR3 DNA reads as TGTGCCAGTAGTCTACAGGGCTGGGACGACGAGCAGTACTTC. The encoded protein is CASSLQGWDDEQYF.

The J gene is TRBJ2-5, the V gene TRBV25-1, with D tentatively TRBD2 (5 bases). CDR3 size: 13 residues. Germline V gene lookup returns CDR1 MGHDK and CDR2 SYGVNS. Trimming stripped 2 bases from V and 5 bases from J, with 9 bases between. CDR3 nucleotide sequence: TGTGCCAGCAGTGAAGCGGGCCGGGAGACCCAGTACTTC. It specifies CASSEAGRETQYF.

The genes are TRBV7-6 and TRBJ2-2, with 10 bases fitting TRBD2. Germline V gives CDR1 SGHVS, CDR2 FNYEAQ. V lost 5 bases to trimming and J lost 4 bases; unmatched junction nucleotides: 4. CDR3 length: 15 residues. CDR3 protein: CASSPGTSVTGELFF. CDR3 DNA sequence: TGTGCCAGCAGCCCCGGGACTAGCGTCACCGGGGAGCTGTTTTTT.

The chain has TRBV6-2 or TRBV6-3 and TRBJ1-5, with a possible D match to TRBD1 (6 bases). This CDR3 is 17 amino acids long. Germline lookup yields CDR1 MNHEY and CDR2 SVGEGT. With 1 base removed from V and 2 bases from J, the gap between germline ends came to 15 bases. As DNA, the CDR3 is TGTGCCAGCAGTTACTTATACGTAGGGGGGGGCAATCAGCCCCAGCATTTT. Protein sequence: CASSYLYVGGGNQPQHF.

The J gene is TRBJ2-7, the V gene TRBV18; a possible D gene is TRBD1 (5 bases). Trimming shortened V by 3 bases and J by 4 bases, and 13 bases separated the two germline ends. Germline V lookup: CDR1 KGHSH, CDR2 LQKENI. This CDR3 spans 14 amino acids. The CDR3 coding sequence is TGTGCCAGCTCACCCCAGGGAAACTGGTACGAGCAGTACTTC. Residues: CASSPQGNWYEQYF.

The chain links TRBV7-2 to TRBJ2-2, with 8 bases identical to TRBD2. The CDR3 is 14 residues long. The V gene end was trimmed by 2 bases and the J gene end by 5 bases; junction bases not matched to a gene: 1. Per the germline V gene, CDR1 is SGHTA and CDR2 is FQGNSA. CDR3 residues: CASSLTGGTGELFF. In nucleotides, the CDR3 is TGTGCCAGCAGCTTAACGGGGGGGACCGGGGAGCTGTTTTTT.

The CDR3 coding sequence is TGTGCCAGCAGCAAAGTAGGGACTAGCGGGGGCACGAACACCGGGGAGCTGTTTTTT. Translated: CASSKVGTSGGTNTGELFF. This chain connects TRBV21-1 to TRBJ2-2; the table's D call TRBD2 went unverified against the DNA. TRBV21-1 is given as a pseudogene. The CDR3 runs 19 residues.

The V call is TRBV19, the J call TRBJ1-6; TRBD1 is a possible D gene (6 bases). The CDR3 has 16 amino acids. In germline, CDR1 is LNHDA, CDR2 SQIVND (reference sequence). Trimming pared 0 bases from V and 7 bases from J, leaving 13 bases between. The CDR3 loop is CASSIEATGPNSPLHF. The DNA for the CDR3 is TGTGCCAGTAGTATAGAGGCGACAGGCCCAAATTCACCCCTCCACTTT. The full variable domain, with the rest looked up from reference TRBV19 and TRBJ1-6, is DGGITQSPKYLFRKEGQNVTLSCEQNLNHDAMYWYRQDPGQGLRLIYYSQIVNDFQKGDIAEGYSVSREKKESFPLTVTSAQKNPTAFYLCASSIEATGPNSPLHFGNGTRLTVT.

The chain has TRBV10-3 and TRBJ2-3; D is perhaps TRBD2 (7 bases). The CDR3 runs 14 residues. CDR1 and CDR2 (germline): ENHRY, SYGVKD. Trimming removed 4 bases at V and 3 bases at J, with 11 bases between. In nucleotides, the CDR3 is TGTGCCATCAGTGGCCGGGGGGCTACAGATACGCAGTATTTT. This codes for CAISGRGATDTQYF.

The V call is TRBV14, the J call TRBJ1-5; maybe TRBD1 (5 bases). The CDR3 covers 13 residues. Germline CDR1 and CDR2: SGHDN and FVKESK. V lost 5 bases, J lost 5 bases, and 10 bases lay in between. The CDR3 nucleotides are TGTGCCAGCAGCAGGGGTTTCGATCAGCCCCAGCATTTT. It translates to CASSRGFDQPQHF.

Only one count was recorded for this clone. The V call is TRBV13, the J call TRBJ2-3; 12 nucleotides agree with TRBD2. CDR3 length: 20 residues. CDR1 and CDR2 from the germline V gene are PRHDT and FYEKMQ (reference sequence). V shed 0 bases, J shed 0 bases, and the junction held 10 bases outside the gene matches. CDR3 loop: CASSLGASGGAGRSTDTQYF. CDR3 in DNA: TGTGCCAGCAGCTTAGGCGCTAGCGGGGGGGCGGGTCGGAGCACAGATACGCAGTATTTT.

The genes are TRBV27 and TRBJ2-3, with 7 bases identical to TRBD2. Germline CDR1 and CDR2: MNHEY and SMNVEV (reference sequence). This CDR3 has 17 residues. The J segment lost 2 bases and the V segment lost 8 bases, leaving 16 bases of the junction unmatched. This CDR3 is CASGFLEAGDVTDTQYF. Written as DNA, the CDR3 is TGTGCCAGCGGCTTCCTGGAGGCGGGGGACGTCACAGATACGCAGTATTTT.

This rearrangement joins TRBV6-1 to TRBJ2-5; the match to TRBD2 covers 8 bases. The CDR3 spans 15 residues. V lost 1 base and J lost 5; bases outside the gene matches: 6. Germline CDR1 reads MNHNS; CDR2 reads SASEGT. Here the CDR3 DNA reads TGTGCCAGCAGTGAAGACGCGGGGGGCTGGGAGACCCAGTACTTC. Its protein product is CASSEDAGGWETQYF.

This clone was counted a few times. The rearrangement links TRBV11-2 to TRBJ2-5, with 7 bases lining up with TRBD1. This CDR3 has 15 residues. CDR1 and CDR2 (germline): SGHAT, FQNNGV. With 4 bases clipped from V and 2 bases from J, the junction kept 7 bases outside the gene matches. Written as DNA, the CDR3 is TGTGCCAGCAGCTCTATCCGGGACAGACAAGAGACCCAGTACTTC. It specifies CASSSIRDRQETQYF.

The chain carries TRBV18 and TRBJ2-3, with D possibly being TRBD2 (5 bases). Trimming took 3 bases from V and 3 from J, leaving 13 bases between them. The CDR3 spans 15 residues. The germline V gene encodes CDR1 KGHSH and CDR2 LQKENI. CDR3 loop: CASSPTHLATDTQYF. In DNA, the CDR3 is TGTGCCAGCTCACCGACACATCTAGCAACAGATACGCAGTATTTT. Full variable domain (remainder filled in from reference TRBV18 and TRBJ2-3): NAGVMQNPRHLVRRRGQEARLRCSPMKGHSHVYWYRQLPEEGLKFMVYLQKENIIDESGMPKERFSAEFPKEGPSILRIQQVVRGDSAAYFCASSPTHLATDTQYFGPGTRLTVL.

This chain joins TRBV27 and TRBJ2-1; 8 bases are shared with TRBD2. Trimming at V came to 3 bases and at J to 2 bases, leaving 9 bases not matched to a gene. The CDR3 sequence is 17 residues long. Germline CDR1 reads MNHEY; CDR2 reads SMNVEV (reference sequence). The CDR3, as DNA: TGTGCCAGCAGTTTCTATTACAGCGGGGGCCCCTACAATGAGCAGTTCTTC. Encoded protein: CASSFYYSGGPYNEQFF.

CDR3 nucleotides: TGTGCCAGCAGTCAGGGGGATAGGTACGAGCAGTACTTC. This encodes CASSQGDRYEQYF. This rearrangement joins TRBV12-3 or TRBV12-4 to TRBJ2-7; TRBD1 agrees at 7 bases. With 5 bases clipped from V and 4 bases from J, the junction kept 5 bases outside the gene matches. The CDR3 consists of 13 residues.

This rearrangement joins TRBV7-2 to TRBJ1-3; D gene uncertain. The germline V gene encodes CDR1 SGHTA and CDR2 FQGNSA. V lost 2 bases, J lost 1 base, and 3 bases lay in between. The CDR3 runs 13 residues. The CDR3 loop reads CASSLSSGNTIYF. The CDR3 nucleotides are TGTGCCAGCAGCTTATCATCTGGAAACACCATATATTTT.

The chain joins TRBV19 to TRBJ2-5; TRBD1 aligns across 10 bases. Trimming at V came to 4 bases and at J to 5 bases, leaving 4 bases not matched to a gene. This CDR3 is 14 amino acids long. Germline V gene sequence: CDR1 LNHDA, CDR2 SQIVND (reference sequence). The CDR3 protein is CASSTDRGRETQYF. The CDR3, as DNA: TGTGCCAGTAGTACAGACAGGGGGCGCGAGACCCAGTACTTC.

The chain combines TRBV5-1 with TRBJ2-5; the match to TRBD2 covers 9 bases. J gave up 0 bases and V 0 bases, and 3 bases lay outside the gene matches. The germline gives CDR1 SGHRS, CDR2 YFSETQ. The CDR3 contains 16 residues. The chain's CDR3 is CASSLGAGGYQETQYF. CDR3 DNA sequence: TGCGCCAGCAGCTTGGGAGCGGGGGGCTACCAAGAGACCCAGTACTTC.